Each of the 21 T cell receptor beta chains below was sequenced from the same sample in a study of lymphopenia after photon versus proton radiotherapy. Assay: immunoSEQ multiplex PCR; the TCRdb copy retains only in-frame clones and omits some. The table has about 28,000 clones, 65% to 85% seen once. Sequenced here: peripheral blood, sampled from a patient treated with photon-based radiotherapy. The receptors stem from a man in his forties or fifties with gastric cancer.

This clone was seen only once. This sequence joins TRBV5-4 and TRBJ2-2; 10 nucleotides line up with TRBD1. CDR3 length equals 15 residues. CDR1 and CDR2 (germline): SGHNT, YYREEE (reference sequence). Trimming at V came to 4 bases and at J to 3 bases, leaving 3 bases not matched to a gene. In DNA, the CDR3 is TGTGCCAGCAGCCAGACAGGGGGCTACACCGGGGAGCTGTTTTTT. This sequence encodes CASSQTGGYTGELFF.

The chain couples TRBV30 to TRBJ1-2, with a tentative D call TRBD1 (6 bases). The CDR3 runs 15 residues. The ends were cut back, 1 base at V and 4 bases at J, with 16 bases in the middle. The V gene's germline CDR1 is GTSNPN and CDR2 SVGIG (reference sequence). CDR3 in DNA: TGTGCCTGGAGTGGGACCAGGACAGACTTCTATGGCTACACCTTC. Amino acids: CAWSGTRTDFYGYTF.

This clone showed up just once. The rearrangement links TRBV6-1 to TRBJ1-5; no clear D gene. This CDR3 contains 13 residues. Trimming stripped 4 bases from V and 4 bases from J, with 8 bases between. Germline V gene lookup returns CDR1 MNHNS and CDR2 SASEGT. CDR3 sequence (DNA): TGTGCCAGCAGTGGGGATGAAAATCAGCCCCAGCATTTT. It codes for CASSGDENQPQHF.

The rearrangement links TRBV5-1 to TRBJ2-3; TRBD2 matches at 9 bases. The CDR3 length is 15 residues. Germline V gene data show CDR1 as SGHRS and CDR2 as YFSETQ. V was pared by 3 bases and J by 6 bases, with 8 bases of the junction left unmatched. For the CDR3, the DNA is TGCGCCAGCAGCTACGGCGGGGGGGGCCGTGATACGCAGTATTTT. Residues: CASSYGGGGRDTQYF.

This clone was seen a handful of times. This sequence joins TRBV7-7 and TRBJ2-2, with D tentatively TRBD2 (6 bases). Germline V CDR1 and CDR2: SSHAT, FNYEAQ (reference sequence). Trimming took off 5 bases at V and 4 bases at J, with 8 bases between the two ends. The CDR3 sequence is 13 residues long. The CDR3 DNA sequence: TGTGCCAGCAGCCGGGACTCCACCGGGGAGCTGTTTTTT. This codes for CASSRDSTGELFF.

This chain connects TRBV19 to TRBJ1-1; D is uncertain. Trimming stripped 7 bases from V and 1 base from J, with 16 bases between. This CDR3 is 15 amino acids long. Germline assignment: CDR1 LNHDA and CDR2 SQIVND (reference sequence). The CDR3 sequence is CASKAPRGRNTEAFF. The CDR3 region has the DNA TGTGCCAGTAAGGCCCCGCGAGGGAGGAACACTGAAGCTTTCTTT.

The CDR3 DNA sequence: TGTGCCAGCAGCCTCGGGCCCGCTGGAAACACCATATATTTT. It yields the protein CASSLGPAGNTIYF. The chain combines TRBV11-3 with TRBJ1-3; no clear D. Germline V lookup: CDR1 SGHNT, CDR2 YENEEA. V lost 5 bases and J lost 2, with 10 bases in between. The CDR3 is made up of 14 amino acids.

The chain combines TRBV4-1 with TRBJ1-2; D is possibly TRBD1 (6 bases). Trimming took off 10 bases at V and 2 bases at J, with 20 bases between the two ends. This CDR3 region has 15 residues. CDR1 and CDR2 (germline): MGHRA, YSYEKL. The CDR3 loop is CATTPDPGDNYGYTF. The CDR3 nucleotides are TGCGCCACCACGCCCGACCCAGGGGACAACTATGGCTACACCTTC.

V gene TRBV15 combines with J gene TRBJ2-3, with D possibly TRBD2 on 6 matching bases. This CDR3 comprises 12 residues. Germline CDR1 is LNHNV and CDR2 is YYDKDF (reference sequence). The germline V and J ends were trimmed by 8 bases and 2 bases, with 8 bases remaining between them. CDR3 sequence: CATRRDTDTQYF. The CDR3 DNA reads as TGTGCCACCCGGAGGGACACAGATACGCAGTATTTT. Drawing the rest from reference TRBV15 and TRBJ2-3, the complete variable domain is DAMVIQNPRYQVTQFGKPVTLSCSQTLNHNVMYWYQQKSSQAPKLLFHYYDKDFNNEADTPDNFQSRRPNTSFCFLDIRSPGLGDTAMYLCATRRDTDTQYFGPGTRLTVL.

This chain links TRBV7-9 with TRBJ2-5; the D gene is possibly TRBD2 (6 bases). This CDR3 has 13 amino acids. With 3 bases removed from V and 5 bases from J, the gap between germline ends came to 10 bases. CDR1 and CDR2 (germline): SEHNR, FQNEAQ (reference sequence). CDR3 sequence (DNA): TGTGCCAGCAGCTTGGGGGGTTTGGAGACCCAGTACTTC. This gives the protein CASSLGGLETQYF.

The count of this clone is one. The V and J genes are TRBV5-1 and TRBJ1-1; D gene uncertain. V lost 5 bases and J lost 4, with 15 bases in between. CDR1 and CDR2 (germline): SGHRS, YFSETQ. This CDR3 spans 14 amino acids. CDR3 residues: CASRLPGGSTEAFF. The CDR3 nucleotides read TGCGCCAGCAGGTTACCGGGAGGTAGCACTGAAGCTTTCTTT.

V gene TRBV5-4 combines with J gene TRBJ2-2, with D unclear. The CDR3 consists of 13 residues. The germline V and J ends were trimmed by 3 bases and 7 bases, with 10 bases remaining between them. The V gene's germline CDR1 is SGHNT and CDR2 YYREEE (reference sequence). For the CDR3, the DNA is TGTGCCAGCAGCTCACCACCGGGCGGGGAGCTGTTTTTT. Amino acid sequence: CASSSPPGGELFF. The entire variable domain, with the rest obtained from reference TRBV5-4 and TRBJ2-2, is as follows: ETGVTQSPTHLIKTRGQQVTLRCSSQSGHNTVSWYQQALGQGPQFIFQYYREEENGRGNFPPRFSGLQFPNYSSELNVNALELDDSALYLCASSSPPGGELFFGEGSRLTVL.

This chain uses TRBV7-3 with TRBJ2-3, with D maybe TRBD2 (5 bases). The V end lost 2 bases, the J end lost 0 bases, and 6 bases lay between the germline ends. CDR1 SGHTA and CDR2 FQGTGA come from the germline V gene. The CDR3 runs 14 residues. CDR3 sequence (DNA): TGTGCCAGCAGCTTACGGGGTAGCACAGATACGCAGTATTTT. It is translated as CASSLRGSTDTQYF.

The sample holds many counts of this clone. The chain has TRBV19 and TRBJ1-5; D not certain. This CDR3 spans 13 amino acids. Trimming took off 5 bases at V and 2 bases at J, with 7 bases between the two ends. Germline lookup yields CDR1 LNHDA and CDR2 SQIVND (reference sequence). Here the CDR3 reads CASSLWGNQPQHF. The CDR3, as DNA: TGTGCCAGTAGTTTATGGGGCAATCAGCCCCAGCATTTT.

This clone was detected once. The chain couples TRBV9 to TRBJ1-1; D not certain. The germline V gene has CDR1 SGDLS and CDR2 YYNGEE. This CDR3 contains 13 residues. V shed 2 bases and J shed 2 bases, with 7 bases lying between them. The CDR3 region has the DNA TGTGCCAGCAGCGTGGACTTAAACACTGAAGCTTTCTTT. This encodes CASSVDLNTEAFF. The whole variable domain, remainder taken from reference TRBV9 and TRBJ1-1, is DSGVTQTPKHLITATGQRVTLRCSPRSGDLSVYWYQQSLDQGLQFLIQYYNGEERAKGNILERFSAQQFPDLHSELNLSSLELGDSALYFCASSVDLNTEAFFGQGTRLTVV.

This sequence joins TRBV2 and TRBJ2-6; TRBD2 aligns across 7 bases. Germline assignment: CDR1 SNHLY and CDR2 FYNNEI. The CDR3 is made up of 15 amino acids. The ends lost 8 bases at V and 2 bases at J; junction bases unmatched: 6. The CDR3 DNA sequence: TGTGCCAGCTCCCCCGGGGGGACTGGGGCCAACGTCCTGACTTTC. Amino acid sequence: CASSPGGTGANVLTF.

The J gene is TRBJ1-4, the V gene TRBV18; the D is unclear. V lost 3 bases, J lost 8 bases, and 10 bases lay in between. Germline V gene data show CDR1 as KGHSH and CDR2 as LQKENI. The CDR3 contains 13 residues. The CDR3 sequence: CASSPLGKEKLFF. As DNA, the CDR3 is TGTGCCAGCTCACCGTTGGGGAAAGAAAAACTGTTTTTT.

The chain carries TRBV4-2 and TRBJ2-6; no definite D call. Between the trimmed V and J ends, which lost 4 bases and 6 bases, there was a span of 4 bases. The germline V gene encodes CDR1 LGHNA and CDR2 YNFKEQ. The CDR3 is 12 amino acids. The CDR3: CASSLEANVLTF. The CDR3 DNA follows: TGTGCCAGCAGCCTCGAGGCCAACGTCCTGACTTTC.

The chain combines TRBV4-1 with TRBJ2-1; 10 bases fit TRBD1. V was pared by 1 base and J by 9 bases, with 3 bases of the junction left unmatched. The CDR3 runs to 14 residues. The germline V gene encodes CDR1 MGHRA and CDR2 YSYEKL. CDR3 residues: CASSQGGDRGEQFF. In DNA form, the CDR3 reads TGCGCCAGCAGCCAAGGGGGGGACAGGGGTGAGCAGTTCTTC.

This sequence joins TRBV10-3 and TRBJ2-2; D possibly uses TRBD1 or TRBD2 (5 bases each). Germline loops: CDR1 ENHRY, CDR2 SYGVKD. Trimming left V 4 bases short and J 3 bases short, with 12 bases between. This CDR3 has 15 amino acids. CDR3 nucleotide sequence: TGTGCCATCAGTGCTCGGGGCGGTGACACCGGGGAGCTGTTTTTT. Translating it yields CAISARGGDTGELFF.

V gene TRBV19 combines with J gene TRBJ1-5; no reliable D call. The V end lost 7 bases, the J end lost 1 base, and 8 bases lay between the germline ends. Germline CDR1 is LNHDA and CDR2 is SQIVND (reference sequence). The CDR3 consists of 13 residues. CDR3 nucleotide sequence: TGTGCCAGTAAGGGCCACAGCAATCAGCCCCAGCATTTT. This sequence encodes CASKGHSNQPQHF.